The 9 T cell receptor beta chains below come from one sample, sequenced in a study of identical twins. TCRdb re-called the 5' RACE reads through MiXCR, storing one row per CDR3 protein. The profile shows 250,000 or so distinct CDR3 sequences, 5.5% to 8% of them singletons. This sample was shared with a second study, whose subject was yellow fever vaccine responses in identical twins.

The sequenced material came from memory (CD45RO+) T cells sorted from blood. These TCRs come from a woman between 18 and 29 years old in good health.

This clonotype was seen a few times. This sequence joins TRBV20-1 and TRBJ2-2, with 7 bases fitting TRBD2. J lost 1 base, V lost 0 bases, and 8 bases had no gene match. The CDR3 spans 17 residues. Looked up from germline, CDR1 is DFQATT and CDR2 is SNEGSKA (reference sequence). The CDR3 coding sequence is TGCAGTGCTAGAGAGGCTCGGGCTAGCGGGAACACCGGGGAGCTGTTTTTT. It codes for CSAREARASGNTGELFF.

This clonotype was detected a few times. The chain employs TRBV6-1 and TRBJ2-6; unclear D gene. The germline V and J ends were trimmed by 5 bases and 1 base, with 9 bases remaining between them. The CDR3 length is 15 residues. Germline V gene sequence: CDR1 MNHNS, CDR2 SASEGT. The CDR3 here is CASSRPISGANVLTF. The CDR3 nucleotides read TGTGCCAGCAGTCGACCGATATCTGGGGCCAACGTCCTGACTTTC.

The gene calls are TRBV20-1 and TRBJ2-3; the D is unclear. In germline, CDR1 is DFQATT, CDR2 SNEGSKA (reference sequence). The CDR3 consists of 13 residues. Trimming left V 3 bases short and J 6 bases short, with 13 bases between. This chain's CDR3 is CSARGPSGDTQYF. CDR3 sequence (DNA): TGCAGTGCTAGGGGCCCGTCCGGGGATACGCAGTATTTT.

This clonotype was detected only a few times. One end of the junction varies from germline; a read error may be responsible. V usage is TRBV20-1 and J usage is TRBJ1-1; D gene ambiguous. Germline V gene data show CDR1 as DFQATT and CDR2 as SNEGSKA (reference sequence). The CDR3 is 12 residues long. CDR3 bases: TGCAGTGCTGGAGAGGGGAACACTGAAGCTTTCTTT. Translated, it gives CSAGEGNTEAFF.

This clonotype has more than one count but fewer than ten. V usage is TRBV2 and J usage is TRBJ2-5; tentatively, D is TRBD1 or TRBD2 (5 bases each). The CDR3 contains 14 residues. CDR1 is SNHLY, CDR2 FYNNEI, per germline. Trimming stripped 4 bases from V and 2 bases from J, with 11 bases between. The CDR3 protein is CASSGWDRQETQYF. CDR3 nucleotides: TGTGCCAGCAGTGGGTGGGACCGACAAGAGACCCAGTACTTC.

This CDR3 reads CASSLIGQSTDTQYF. CDR3 DNA: TGTGCCAGCAGTTTGATCGGGCAGAGCACAGATACGCAGTATTTT. V and J are TRBV27 and TRBJ2-3; D remains unclear. Trimming removed 3 bases at V and 0 bases at J, with 10 bases between. This CDR3 has 15 residues. Germline V gives CDR1 MNHEY, CDR2 SMNVEV (reference sequence).

This clonotype showed up many times. The rearrangement links TRBV11-2 to TRBJ2-7; TRBD2 is a possible D gene (6 bases). The germline V and J ends were trimmed by 1 base and 0 bases, with 10 bases remaining between them. This CDR3 has 15 residues. Germline CDR1 reads SGHAT; CDR2 reads FQNNGV. This chain's CDR3 is CASSLGEVPSYEQYV. CDR3 bases: TGTGCCAGCAGCTTAGGGGAGGTTCCCTCCTACGAGCAGTACGTC.

This clonotype was observed many times. The chain is built from TRBV29-1 and TRBJ2-3; D perhaps matches TRBD2 (6 bases). The CDR3 contains 15 residues. Trimming stripped 5 bases from V and 2 bases from J, with 17 bases between. CDR1 SQVTM and CDR2 ANQGSEA come from the germline V gene. The CDR3 loop is CSVTQPGLHTDTQYF. CDR3 DNA: TGCAGCGTTACACAGCCGGGACTTCACACAGATACGCAGTATTTT.

This clonotype has just a few counts. V is TRBV9 and J is TRBJ2-7; possible D gene TRBD2, 6 bases. The V and J ends lost 0 bases and 4 bases respectively, with 11 bases between them. CDR1 and CDR2 (germline): SGDLS, YYNGEE. The CDR3 is 14 residues long. The CDR3, as DNA: TGTGCCAGCAGCGTAGAAGGAGGGTCTTACGAGCAGTACTTC. It encodes CASSVEGGSYEQYF.